Listed below are T cell receptor beta chains from one sample, sequenced in a study of blood T cell repertoires in COVID-19. Libraries were prepared by immunoSEQ multiplex PCR; TCRdb keeps only in-frame clonotypes and omits some of them. The table includes around 72,000 clones, 87% detected once. Specimen: peripheral blood. The source of these receptors is a woman aged 50 to 65 with acute or convalescent COVID-19. The CDR3 runs from the conserved cysteine through the conserved F or W. The D gene is left open where the match is weak. The size of a clone is reported for some rows only, either as once, few or many, or as a class for expanded clones.

V gene	D gene	J gene	clone size	CDR3 protein	CDR3 DNA
TRBV24-1	TRBD2	TRBJ2-1	-	CATSDSSGGAINEQFF	TGTGCCACCAGTGATTCAAGCGGGGGGGCGATCAATGAGCAGTTCTTC
TRBV4-3	TRBD1	TRBJ2-2	-	CASSAGTANTGELFF	TGCGCCAGCAGTGCCGGGACAGCGAACACCGGGGAGCTGTTTTTT
TRBV6-5	-	TRBJ2-7	-	CASNEGSEQYF	TGTGCCAGCAACGAAGGGAGCGAGCAGTACTTC
TRBV20-1	-	TRBJ1-1	few	CSADRDTEAFF	TGCAGTGCTGACCGGGACACTGAAGCTTTCTTT
TRBV9	-	TRBJ2-3	-	CASSTHSPDTQYF	TGTGCCAGCAGCACTCACAGTCCAGATACGCAGTATTTT
TRBV6-4	TRBD2	TRBJ2-1	-	CASSVTREGNEQFF	TGTGCCAGCAGTGTTACGCGGGAGGGCAATGAGCAGTTCTTC
TRBV4-2	-	TRBJ1-1	-	CASSQDLARGAFF	TGTGCCAGCAGCCAAGATTTGGCCAGGGGAGCTTTCTTT
TRBV19	TRBD2	TRBJ2-5	-	CASSISWLAGRETQYF	TGTGCCAGTAGTATATCATGGCTAGCGGGACGAGAGACCCAGTACTTC
TRBV7-2	-	TRBJ2-1	-	CASSRTGQGSNEQFF	TGTGCCAGCAGCCGCACGGGGCAGGGGAGCAATGAGCAGTTCTTC
TRBV2	TRBD1	TRBJ1-2	few	CASNRQGANYGYTF	TGTGCCAGCAATAGACAGGGGGCGAACTATGGCTACACCTTC
TRBV18	TRBD1	TRBJ1-1	-	CASSPNRGTTEAFF	TGTGCCAGCTCACCCAACAGGGGAACAACTGAAGCTTTCTTT
TRBV7-2	-	TRBJ1-2	-	CASSFFEGDGYTF	TGTGCCAGCAGCTTTTTTGAAGGGGATGGCTACACCTTC
TRBV27	TRBD1	TRBJ2-1	-	CASKPGQGVNEQFF	TGTGCCAGCAAACCGGGACAGGGAGTCAATGAGCAGTTCTTC
TRBV6-6	-	TRBJ1-5	-	CASSLDSLNQPQHF	TGTGCCAGCAGTCTGGACAGCCTGAATCAGCCCCAGCATTTT
TRBV6-5	-	TRBJ1-2	-	CASSLSGTTYGYTF	TGTGCCAGCAGTTTGTCCGGGACAACTTATGGCTACACCTTC
TRBV4-3	TRBD2	TRBJ2-1	-	CASSQVLTSGTHNEQFF	TGCGCCAGCAGCCAAGTTTTGACTAGCGGGACGCACAATGAGCAGTTCTTC
TRBV21-1	-	TRBJ1-2	once	CASSKDKGRQNKGTGFFTF	TGTGCCAGCAGCAAAGACAAGGGTAGACAAAACAAGGGGACAGGGTTCTTCACCTTC
TRBV6-2/TRBV6-3	TRBD1	TRBJ2-7	-	CASSLPPMDRGFYEQYF	TGTGCCAGCAGTCTTCCTCCCATGGACAGGGGTTTCTACGAGCAGTACTTC
TRBV9	TRBD1	TRBJ2-7	once	CASSDGQGPYEQYF	TGTGCCAGCAGCGACGGACAGGGACCCTACGAGCAGTACTTC
TRBV9	TRBD2	TRBJ2-3	-	CASDVGGRALADTQYF	TGTGCCAGCGACGTGGGCGGGAGGGCCTTGGCAGATACGCAGTATTTT
TRBV6-2/TRBV6-3	TRBD2	TRBJ2-7	once	CASSSVLISGRAGEQYF	TGTGCCAGCAGTTCCGTCCTGATTAGCGGGAGGGCCGGAGAGCAGTACTTC
TRBV9	-	TRBJ2-7	-	CASSARGVRDEQYF	TGTGCCAGCAGCGCAAGGGGCGTTCGGGACGAGCAGTACTTC
TRBV29-1	-	TRBJ1-1	-	CSAAGEKGVDTEAFF	TGCAGCGCCGCGGGGGAAAAGGGAGTGGACACTGAAGCTTTCTTT
TRBV12-3/TRBV12-4	TRBD1	TRBJ1-5	-	CASSLTGYQPQHF	TGTGCCAGCAGTTTGACAGGGTATCAGCCCCAGCATTTT
TRBV29-1	TRBD1	TRBJ2-5	-	CSVEGQTGAQETQYF	TGCAGCGTTGAAGGCCAGACAGGGGCCCAAGAGACCCAGTACTTC
TRBV4-1	TRBD1	TRBJ2-1	-	CASSQKGQGEGRNEQFF	TGCGCCAGCAGCCAAAAGGGACAGGGGGAAGGTCGCAATGAGCAGTTCTTC
TRBV11-2	TRBD2	TRBJ2-5	-	CASRLTSGRTETQYF	TGTGCCAGCAGATTGACTAGCGGGAGAACAGAGACCCAGTACTTC
TRBV3-1/TRBV3-2	-	TRBJ1-2	-	CASSQDIPYGYTF	TGTGCCAGCAGCCAAGATATTCCCTATGGCTACACCTTC
TRBV11-2	TRBD1	TRBJ2-7	-	CASSLTGQGRAGQYF	TGTGCCAGCAGTCTGACGGGACAGGGGCGCGCAGGGCAGTACTTC
TRBV6-5	TRBD1	TRBJ1-1	-	CASSSLSTGDSEAFF	TGTGCCAGCAGTTCCCTATCGACAGGGGACTCTGAAGCTTTCTTT
TRBV7-3	TRBD1	TRBJ2-1	-	CASSQTGAGEQFF	TGTGCCAGCAGCCAAACAGGGGCCGGTGAGCAGTTCTTC
TRBV5-4	-	TRBJ1-4	-	CASSSQRSGVVEKLFF	TGTGCCAGCAGCTCCCAGCGTTCAGGGGTGGTTGAAAAACTGTTTTTT
TRBV4-1	TRBD1	TRBJ2-7	-	CASSQGPPRTGNYEQYF	TGCGCCAGCAGCCAAGGCCCTCCGCGGACAGGGAATTACGAGCAGTACTTC
TRBV28	-	TRBJ2-7	-	CASSRPLAVAYEQYF	TGTGCCAGCAGTCGCCCTCTAGCTGTCGCCTACGAGCAGTACTTC
TRBV7-2	TRBD2	TRBJ2-7	-	CASSFGLVYEQYF	TGTGCCAGCAGCTTCGGACTAGTTTACGAGCAGTACTTC
TRBV7-2	-	TRBJ2-6	-	CASSPSPGANVLTF	TGTGCCAGCAGCCCCAGTCCAGGGGCCAACGTCCTGACTTTC
TRBV12-5	TRBD1	TRBJ1-2	-	CASGLAPGTGNYGYTF	TGTGCTAGTGGTTTGGCCCCTGGGACAGGGAACTATGGCTACACCTTC
TRBV5-8	-	TRBJ1-4	-	CASSLGDVTPGEKLFF	TGTGCCAGCAGCTTGGGGGATGTTACTCCGGGGGAAAAACTGTTTTTT
TRBV24-1	-	TRBJ2-1	few	CATSVLRGWGDRSYNEQFF	TGTGCCACCAGTGTCTTGAGAGGGTGGGGTGACCGCTCCTACAATGAGCAGTTCTTC
TRBV3-1/TRBV3-2	-	TRBJ1-2	-	CASSQGGGYTF	TGTGCCAGCAGCCAAGGCGGAGGCTACACCTTC
TRBV6-1	-	TRBJ1-2	-	CASSEQGNGYTF	TGTGCCAGCAGTGAGCAGGGAAACGGCTACACCTTC
TRBV27	-	TRBJ1-2	-	CATRGAASYGYTF	TGTGCCACCCGGGGGGCGGCGAGCTATGGCTACACCTTC
TRBV3-1/TRBV3-2	TRBD1	TRBJ1-6	-	CASSQPRTGGNSPLHF	TGTGCCAGCAGCCAACCAAGGACAGGGGGCAATTCACCCCTCCACTTT
TRBV27	TRBD1	TRBJ1-1	-	CASSGTGGYWGVTEAFF	TGTGCCAGCAGCGGGACAGGGGGCTATTGGGGGGTCACTGAAGCTTTCTTT
TRBV5-1	-	TRBJ2-3	-	CASSLAQSPNTDTQYF	TGCGCCAGCAGCTTGGCCCAGTCCCCAAACACAGATACGCAGTATTTT
TRBV6-5	TRBD1	TRBJ1-2	-	CASSYSTGGGYGYTF	TGTGCCAGCAGTTACTCCACAGGGGGGGGCTATGGCTACACCTTC
TRBV19	-	TRBJ2-6	-	CASSTPPLASGANVLTF	TGTGCCAGTAGTACCCCCCCGCTAGCTTCTGGGGCCAACGTCCTGACTTTC
TRBV2	-	TRBJ2-7	-	CASSTGLTVNEQYF	TGTGCCAGCAGCACAGGGCTGACGGTAAACGAGCAGTACTTC
TRBV5-1	-	TRBJ2-7	-	CASSFWASLDVLEQYF	TGCGCCAGCAGCTTTTGGGCTAGCTTGGACGTACTTGAGCAGTACTTC
TRBV6-5	-	TRBJ1-2	-	CASGHYGYTF	TGTGCCAGTGGGCACTATGGCTACACCTTC
TRBV6-5	-	TRBJ1-5	-	CASSYQGQGQPQHF	TGTGCCAGCAGCTACCAGGGGCAGGGGCAGCCCCAGCATTTT
TRBV27	TRBD1	TRBJ1-1	-	CASARDRAYSGNTEAFF	TGTGCCAGCGCCCGGGACAGGGCTTATTCGGGGAACACTGAAGCTTTCTTT
TRBV10-3	-	TRBJ2-2	-	CATTGTGELFF	TGTGCCACCACAGGAACCGGGGAGCTGTTTTTT
TRBV2	TRBD2	TRBJ2-1	-	CASNLRTSGRDEQFF	TGTGCCAGCAATCTTCGCACTAGCGGGAGAGATGAGCAGTTCTTC
TRBV18	-	TRBJ1-3	-	CASSPPTAYSGNTIYF	TGTGCCAGCTCACCGCCGACAGCGTACTCTGGAAACACCATATATTTT